The 13 T cell receptor beta chains below all came from one sample that was sequenced in a study of control samples from healthy donors and cancer patients. Sequencing was performed with immunoSEQ multiplex PCR; in TCRdb, only in-frame clones are kept and a portion is missing. The sample has about 52,000 clones, 85% to 95% seen once. The sample consisted of blood. All receptors come from a man in his thirties or forties in good health.

The CDR3 sequence is CAWSPPFRAVLTEAFF. CDR3 nucleotide sequence: TGTGCCTGGAGTCCCCCATTTAGGGCGGTCCTGACTGAAGCTTTCTTT. The chain recombines TRBV30 with TRBJ1-1; D remains ambiguous. CDR1 GTSNPN and CDR2 SVGIG come from the germline V gene (reference sequence). The CDR3 is 16 amino acids. V was clipped by 2 bases and J by 5 bases, with 21 bases between them.

V is TRBV9 and J is TRBJ2-2; the D is unclear. The CDR3 covers 14 residues. The V end was cut by 0 bases, the J end by 6 bases, with 9 bases between. Germline V CDR1 and CDR2: SGDLS, YYNGEE. Written as DNA, the CDR3 is TGTGCCAGCAGCGTAGGAGGTAGTTCCGGGGAGCTGTTTTTT. This encodes CASSVGGSSGELFF.

The chain joins TRBV9 to TRBJ2-3, with D possibly being TRBD2 (6 bases). Germline-derived CDR1 and CDR2 are SGDLS and YYNGEE. Trimming pared 4 bases from V and 1 base from J, leaving 16 bases between. The CDR3 is made up of 16 amino acids. CDR3 DNA: TGTGCCAGCAGCTTGCTGGGGGAGGTCGGCACAGATACGCAGTATTTT. It translates to CASSLLGEVGTDTQYF.

The genes are TRBV2 and TRBJ2-2; 11 bases match TRBD1. The J segment lost 4 bases and the V segment lost 4 bases, leaving 5 bases of the junction unmatched. The CDR3 runs 16 residues. From germline, CDR1 is SNHLY and CDR2 FYNNEI. The CDR3 spells CASSGPGTGGTGELFF. CDR3 DNA: TGTGCCAGCAGTGGCCCAGGGACAGGGGGCACCGGGGAGCTGTTTTTT. The variable domain in full, with the rest retrieved from reference TRBV2 and TRBJ2-2, is EPEVTQTPSHQVTQMGQEVILRCVPISNHLYFYWYRQILGQKVEFLVSFYNNEISEKSEIFDDQFSVERPDGSNFTLKIRSTKLEDSAMYFCASSGPGTGGTGELFFGEGSRLTVL.

This chain uses TRBV9 with TRBJ2-7; TRBD2 might be the D (6 bases). The CDR3 runs to 13 residues. Trimming took 3 bases from V and 6 from J, leaving 13 bases between them. CDR1 and CDR2 from the germline V gene are SGDLS and YYNGEE. The CDR3 DNA reads TGTGCCAGCAGCGCGGGAGTCCTTGGCGAGCAGTACTTC. It specifies CASSAGVLGEQYF.

The gene calls are TRBV28 and TRBJ1-1, with D uncertain. V lost 3 bases and J 8 bases, leaving 13 bases between the germline ends. Germline CDR1 reads MDHEN; CDR2 reads SYDVKM. This CDR3 contains 13 residues. The CDR3 region has the DNA TGTGCCAGCAGTTTCGGGTCATCGGGAGAAGCTTTCTTT. It encodes CASSFGSSGEAFF.

This chain connects TRBV6-2 or TRBV6-3 to TRBJ2-3, with a weak D call TRBD2 (5 bases). CDR1 is MNHEY and CDR2 is SVGEGT in the germline V gene. This CDR3 region has 14 residues. The V end was cut by 5 bases, the J end by 2 bases, with 11 bases between. The CDR3 loop is CASSRRGFTDTQYF. CDR3 in DNA: TGTGCCAGCAGTCGTCGGGGATTCACAGATACGCAGTATTTT.

The chain joins TRBV6-5 to TRBJ1-1, with D uncertain. The CDR3 is 13 amino acids. Germline CDR1 MNHEY, CDR2 SVGAGI. The V and J ends lost 0 bases and 4 bases respectively, with 6 bases between them. CDR3 sequence: CASSYSTGTEAFF. The DNA of the CDR3 is TGTGCCAGCAGTTACTCGACGGGCACTGAAGCTTTCTTT.

The chain couples TRBV19 to TRBJ2-7, with unresolved D. The CDR3 has 12 amino acids. The germline V gene has CDR1 LNHDA and CDR2 SQIVND (reference sequence). V lost 10 bases and J lost 4, with 14 bases in between. CDR3 sequence: CAIQASLYEQYF. Here the CDR3 DNA reads TGTGCCATTCAGGCCAGCTTGTACGAGCAGTACTTC.

The chain links TRBV18 to TRBJ1-1; possible D gene TRBD1, 5 bases. The germline V gene has CDR1 KGHSH and CDR2 LQKENI. This CDR3 contains 14 residues. Trimming shortened V by 0 bases and J by 5 bases, and 10 bases separated the two germline ends. CDR3 loop: CASSPPGLGTEAFF. In DNA, the CDR3 is TGTGCCAGCTCACCACCGGGACTGGGAACTGAAGCTTTCTTT.

CDR3 coding DNA: TGTGCCAGTTCAAGAATGCGGGAGGCCGCCGGGCAGTTCTTC. Protein sequence: CASSRMREAAGQFF. This chain joins TRBV28 and TRBJ2-1; the match to TRBD2 covers 8 bases. CDR1 and CDR2 (germline): MDHEN, SYDVKM. The CDR3 is 14 residues long. With 9 bases clipped from V and 12 bases from J, the junction kept 16 bases outside the gene matches.

The genes are TRBV24-1 and TRBJ2-3, with TRBD2 identical over 15 bases. CDR3 length: 17 residues. CDR1 and CDR2 from the germline V gene are KGHDR and SFDVKD. The J segment lost 6 bases and the V segment lost 3 bases, leaving 6 bases of the junction unmatched. Written as DNA, the CDR3 is TGTGCCACCAGTGATCCCGGACTAGCGGGAGGGCCCGATACGCAGTATTTT. This codes for CATSDPGLAGGPDTQYF.

V usage is TRBV5-6 and J usage is TRBJ2-7; 10 bases line up with TRBD1. Per the germline V gene, CDR1 is SGHDT and CDR2 is YYEEEE. CDR3 length: 15 amino acids. Losses at the gene ends were 0 bases for V and 5 bases for J; bases not matched to a gene: 5. In DNA form, the CDR3 reads TGTGCCAGCAGCTTGGTAGGACAGGGGGAACACGAGCAGTACTTC. Translated, it gives CASSLVGQGEHEQYF. Full variable domain (remainder filled in from reference TRBV5-6 and TRBJ2-7): DAGVTQSPTHLIKTRGQQVTLRCSPKSGHDTVSWYQQALGQGPQFIFQYYEEEERQRGNFPDRFSGHQFPNYSSELNVNALLLGDSALYLCASSLVGQGEHEQYFGPGTRLTVT.